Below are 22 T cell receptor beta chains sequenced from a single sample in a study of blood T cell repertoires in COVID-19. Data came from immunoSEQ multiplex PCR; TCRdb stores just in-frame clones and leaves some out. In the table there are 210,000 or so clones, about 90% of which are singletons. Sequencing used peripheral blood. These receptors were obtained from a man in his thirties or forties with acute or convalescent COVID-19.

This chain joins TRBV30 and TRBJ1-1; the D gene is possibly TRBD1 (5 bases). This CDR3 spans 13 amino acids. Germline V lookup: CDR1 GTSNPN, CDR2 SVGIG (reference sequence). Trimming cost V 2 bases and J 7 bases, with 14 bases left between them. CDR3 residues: CAWSLGRESEAFF. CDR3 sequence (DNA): TGTGCCTGGAGTTTAGGCAGGGAAAGTGAAGCTTTCTTT. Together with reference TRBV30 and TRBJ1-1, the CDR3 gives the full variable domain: SQTIHQWPATLVQPVGSPLSLECTVEGTSNPNLYWYRQAAGRGLQLLFYSVGIGQISSEVPQNLSASRPQDRQFILSSKKLLLSDSGFYLCAWSLGRESEAFFGQGTRLTVV.

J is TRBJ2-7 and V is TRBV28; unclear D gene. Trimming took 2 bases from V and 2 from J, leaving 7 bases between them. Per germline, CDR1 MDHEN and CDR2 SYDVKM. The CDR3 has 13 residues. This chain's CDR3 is CASSLTGPYEQYF. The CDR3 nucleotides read TGTGCCAGCAGTTTAACTGGGCCCTACGAGCAGTACTTC.

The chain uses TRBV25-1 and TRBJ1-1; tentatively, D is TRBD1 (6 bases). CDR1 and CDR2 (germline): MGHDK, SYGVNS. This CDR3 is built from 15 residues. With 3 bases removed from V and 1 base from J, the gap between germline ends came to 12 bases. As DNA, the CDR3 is TGTGCCAGCAGTGATTCGGGACACCCGAACACTGAAGCTTTCTTT. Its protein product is CASSDSGHPNTEAFF.

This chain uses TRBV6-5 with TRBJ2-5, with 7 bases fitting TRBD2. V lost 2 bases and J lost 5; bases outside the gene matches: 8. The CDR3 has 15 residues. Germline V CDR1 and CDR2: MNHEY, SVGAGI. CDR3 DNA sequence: TGTGCCAGCAGTTACAAGGCAGCGGGGTGGGAGACCCAGTACTTC. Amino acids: CASSYKAAGWETQYF.

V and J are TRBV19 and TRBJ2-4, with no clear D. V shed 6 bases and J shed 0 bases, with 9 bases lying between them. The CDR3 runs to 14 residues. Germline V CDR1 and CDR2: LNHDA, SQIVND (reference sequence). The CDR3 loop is CASSQILAKNIQYF. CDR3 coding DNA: TGTGCCAGTAGCCAAATACTAGCCAAAAACATTCAGTACTTC.

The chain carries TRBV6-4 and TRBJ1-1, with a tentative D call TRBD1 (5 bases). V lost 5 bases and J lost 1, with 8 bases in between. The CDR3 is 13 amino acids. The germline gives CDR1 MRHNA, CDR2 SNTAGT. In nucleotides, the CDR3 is TGTGCCAGCAGTTTCGACAGGAACACTGAAGCTTTCTTT. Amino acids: CASSFDRNTEAFF.

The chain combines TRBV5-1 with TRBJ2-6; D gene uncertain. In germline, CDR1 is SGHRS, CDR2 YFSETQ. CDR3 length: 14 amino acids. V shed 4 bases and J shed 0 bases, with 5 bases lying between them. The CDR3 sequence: CASSSYSGANVLTF. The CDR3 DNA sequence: TGCGCCAGCAGCAGCTACTCTGGGGCCAACGTCCTGACTTTC. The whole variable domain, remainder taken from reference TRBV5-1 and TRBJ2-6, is KAGVTQTPRYLIKTRGQQVTLSCSPISGHRSVSWYQQTPGQGLQFLFEYFSETQRNKGNFPGRFSGRQFSNSRSEMNVSTLELGDSALYLCASSSYSGANVLTFGAGSRLTVL.

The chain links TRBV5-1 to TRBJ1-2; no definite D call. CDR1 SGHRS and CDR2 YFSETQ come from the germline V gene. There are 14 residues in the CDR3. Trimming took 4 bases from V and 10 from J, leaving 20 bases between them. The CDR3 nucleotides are TGCGCCAGCAGCCCGGGGAATTTACTTGGTGTCTACACCTTC. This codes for CASSPGNLLGVYTF.

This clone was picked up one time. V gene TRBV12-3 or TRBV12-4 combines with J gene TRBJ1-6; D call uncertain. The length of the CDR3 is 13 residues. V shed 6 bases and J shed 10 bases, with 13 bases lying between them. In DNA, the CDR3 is TGTGCCAGCAGGGGGAGCCCGGGATCACCCCTCCACTTT. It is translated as CASRGSPGSPLHF.

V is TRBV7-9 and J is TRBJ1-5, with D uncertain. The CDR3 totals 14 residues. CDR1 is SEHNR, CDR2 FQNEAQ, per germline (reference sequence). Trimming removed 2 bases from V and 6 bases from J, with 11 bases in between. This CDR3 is CASSLPGNLQPQHF. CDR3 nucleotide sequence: TGTGCCAGCAGCTTACCGGGTAATCTTCAGCCCCAGCATTTT.

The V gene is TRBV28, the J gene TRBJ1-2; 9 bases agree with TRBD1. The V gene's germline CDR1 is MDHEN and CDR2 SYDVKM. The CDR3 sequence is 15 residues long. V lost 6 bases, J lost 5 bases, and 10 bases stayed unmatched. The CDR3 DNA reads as TGTGCCAGCAGGTCTGGGACAGGGATAATTTATGGCTACACCTTC. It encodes CASRSGTGIIYGYTF.

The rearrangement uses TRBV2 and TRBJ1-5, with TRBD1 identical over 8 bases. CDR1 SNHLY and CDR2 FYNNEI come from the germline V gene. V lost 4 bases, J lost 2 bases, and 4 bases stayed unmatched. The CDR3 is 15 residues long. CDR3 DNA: TGTGCCAGCAGTGGAGCGGGACAGGGCAATCAGCCCCAGCATTTT. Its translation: CASSGAGQGNQPQHF.

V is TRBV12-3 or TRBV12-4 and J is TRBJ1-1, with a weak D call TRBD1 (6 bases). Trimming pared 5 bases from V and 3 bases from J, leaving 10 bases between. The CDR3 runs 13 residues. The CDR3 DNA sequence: TGTGCCAGCAGTCCCTGGACAGACACTGAAGCTTTCTTT. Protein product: CASSPWTDTEAFF.

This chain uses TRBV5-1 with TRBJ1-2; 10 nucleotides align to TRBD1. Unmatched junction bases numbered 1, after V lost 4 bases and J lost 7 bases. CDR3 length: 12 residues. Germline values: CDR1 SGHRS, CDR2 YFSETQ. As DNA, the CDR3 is TGCGCCAGCAGCGACAGGGGGCTTGGCTACACCTTC. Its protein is CASSDRGLGYTF.

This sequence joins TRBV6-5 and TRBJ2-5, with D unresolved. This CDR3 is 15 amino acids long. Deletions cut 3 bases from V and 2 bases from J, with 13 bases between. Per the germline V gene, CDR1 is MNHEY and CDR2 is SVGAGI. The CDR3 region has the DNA TGTGCCAGCAGTTATATATCGAGCCGACAAGAGACCCAGTACTTC. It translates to CASSYISSRQETQYF.

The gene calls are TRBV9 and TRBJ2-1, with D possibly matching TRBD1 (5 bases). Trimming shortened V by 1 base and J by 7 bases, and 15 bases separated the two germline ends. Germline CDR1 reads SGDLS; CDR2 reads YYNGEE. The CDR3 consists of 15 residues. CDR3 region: CASSVFSRVGNEQFF. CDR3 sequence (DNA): TGTGCCAGCAGCGTATTTAGCAGGGTGGGGAATGAGCAGTTCTTC.

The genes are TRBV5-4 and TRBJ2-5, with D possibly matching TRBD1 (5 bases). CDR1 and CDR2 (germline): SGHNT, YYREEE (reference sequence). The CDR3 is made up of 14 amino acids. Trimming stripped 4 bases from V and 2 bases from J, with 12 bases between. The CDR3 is CASSHLDSQETQYF. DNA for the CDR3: TGTGCCAGCAGCCACCTTGACAGTCAAGAGACCCAGTACTTC.

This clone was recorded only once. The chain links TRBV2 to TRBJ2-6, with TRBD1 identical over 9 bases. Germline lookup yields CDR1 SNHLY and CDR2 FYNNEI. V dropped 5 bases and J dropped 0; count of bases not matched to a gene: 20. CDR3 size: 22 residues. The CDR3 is CASSIGTGTSKLGGSGANVLTF. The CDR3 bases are TGTGCCAGCAGTATAGGGACAGGGACATCCAAATTGGGGGGCTCTGGGGCCAACGTCCTGACTTTC.

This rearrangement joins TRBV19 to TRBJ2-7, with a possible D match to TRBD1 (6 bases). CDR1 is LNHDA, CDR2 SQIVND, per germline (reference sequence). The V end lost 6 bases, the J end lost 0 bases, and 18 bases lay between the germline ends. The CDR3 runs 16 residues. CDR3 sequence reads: CASRDRGGASSYEQYF. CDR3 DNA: TGTGCCAGTAGGGACAGAGGCGGTGCCAGCTCCTACGAGCAGTACTTC.

The CDR3 region is CASSLAHGETQYF. CDR3 nucleotides: TGTGCCAGCAGCTTAGCGCACGGAGAGACCCAGTACTTC. V is TRBV11-3 and J is TRBJ2-5; D not certain. Deletions cut 1 base from V and 4 bases from J, with 7 bases between. The CDR3 spans 13 residues. In germline, CDR1 is SGHNT, CDR2 YENEEA.

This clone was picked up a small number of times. As DNA, the CDR3 is TGCGCCAGCAGCTTGAACTTTCGTACAGTAAGAAATGAAAAACTGTTTTTT. It is translated as CASSLNFRTVRNEKLFF. This chain links TRBV5-1 with TRBJ1-4; D unresolved. Trimming stripped 1 base from V and 5 bases from J, with 18 bases between. CDR1 is SGHRS, CDR2 YFSETQ, per germline. This CDR3 region has 17 residues.

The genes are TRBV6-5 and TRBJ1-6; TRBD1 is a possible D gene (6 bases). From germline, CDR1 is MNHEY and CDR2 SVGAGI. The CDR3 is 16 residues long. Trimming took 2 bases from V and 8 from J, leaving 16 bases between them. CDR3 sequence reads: CASSYGGGHRDSPLHF. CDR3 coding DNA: TGTGCCAGCAGTTACGGGGGGGGTCACAGGGATTCACCCCTCCACTTT.